This entry is about one T cell receptor beta chain. These data belong to a study of T cells in pancreatic ductal adenocarcinoma. The CDR3 is 16 residues long. Trimming removed 3 bases at V and 2 bases at J, with 17 bases between. CDR1 is SGHRS, CDR2 YFSETQ, per germline. Surgery without prior neoadjuvant therapy was the treatment of the selected pancreatic ductal adenocarcinoma patients. The method was immunoSEQ multiplex PCR; TCRdb's version includes in-frame clones alone and lacks a portion of them. The sample holds 100,000 or so clones, around 96% seen once. V usage is TRBV5-1 and J usage is TRBJ1-1; possible D gene TRBD1, 5 bases. Sequenced material: PBMCs. The source of this sequence is a human donor with pancreatic ductal adenocarcinoma. CDR3 residues: CASSSRDGLSNTEAFF. The CDR3 bases are TGCGCCAGCAGCTCCCGGGACGGACTATCTAACACTGAAGCTTTCTTT.